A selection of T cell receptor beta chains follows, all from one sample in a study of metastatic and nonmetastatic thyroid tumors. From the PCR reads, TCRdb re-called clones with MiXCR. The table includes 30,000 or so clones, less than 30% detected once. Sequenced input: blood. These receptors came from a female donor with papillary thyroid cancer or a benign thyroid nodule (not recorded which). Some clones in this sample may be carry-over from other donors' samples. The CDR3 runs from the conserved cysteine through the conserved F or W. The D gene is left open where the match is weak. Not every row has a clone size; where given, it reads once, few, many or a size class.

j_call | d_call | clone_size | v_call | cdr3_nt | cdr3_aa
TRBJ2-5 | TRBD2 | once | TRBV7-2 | TGTGCCAGAAGCTACGCTAGCGGGAGTTGGGGGGAGACCCAGTACTTC | CARSYASGSWGETQYF
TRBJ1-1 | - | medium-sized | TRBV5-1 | TGCGCCAGCAGCGGTGGACAGCCAGTGAACACTGAAGCTTTCTTT | CASSGGQPVNTEAFF
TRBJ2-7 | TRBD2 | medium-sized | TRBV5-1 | TGCGCCAGCAGCTGGCAGGACGGGGGGGCCGGGGAGCAGTACTTC | CASSWQDGGAGEQYF
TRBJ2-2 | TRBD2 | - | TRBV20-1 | TGCAGTGCTAGAGATCGGCGACTAGCGGGGACCGGGGAGCTGTTTTTT | CSARDRRLAGTGELFF
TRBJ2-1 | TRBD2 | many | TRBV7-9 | TGTGCCAGCAGCCCACCCGGACTAGCGGGAGTACATGAGCAGTTCTTC | CASSPPGLAGVHEQFF
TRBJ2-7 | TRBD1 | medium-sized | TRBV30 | TGTGCCTGGAGTGTACCGGCAGGGGGCCTATCCTACGAGCAGTACTTC | CAWSVPAGGLSYEQYF
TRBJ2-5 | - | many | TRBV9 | TGTGCCAGCAGCCCCGTTGGTGAGACCCAAGAGACCCAGTACTTC | CASSPVGETQETQYF
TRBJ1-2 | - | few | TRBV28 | TGTGCCAGCAGTTCCCCCGGGGGGGGCTACACCTTC | CASSSPGGGYTF
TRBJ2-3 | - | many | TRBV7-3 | TGTGCCAGCAGCTCCACGGGTATCACAGATACGCAGTATTTT | CASSSTGITDTQYF
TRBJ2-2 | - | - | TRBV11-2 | TGTGCCAGCAGCTTAGCCCTCGACGCCGGGGAGCTGTTTTTT | CASSLALDAGELFF
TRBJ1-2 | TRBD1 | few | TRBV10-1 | TGCGCCAGCAGTGAGCCCATGGCCGGGACAGGGGACTATGGCTACACCTTC | CASSEPMAGTGDYGYTF
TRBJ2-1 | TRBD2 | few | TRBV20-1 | TGCAGTGCTACTTCGCAGAGCTTGGCTGGCGGGAGCTTCTACAATGAGCAGTTCTTC | CSATSQSLAGGSFYNEQFF
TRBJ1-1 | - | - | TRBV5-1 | TGCGCCAGCAGCGGGGGCCATGGGGAGGAGGAAGCTTTCTTT | CASSGGHGEEEAFF
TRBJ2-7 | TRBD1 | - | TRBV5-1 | TGCGCCAGCAGCTTAACCGGGACAGGGGCCGGCGAGCAGTACTTC | CASSLTGTGAGEQYF
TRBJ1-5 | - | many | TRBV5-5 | TGTGCCAGCAGTCATCGCGACAGGACAAATCAGCCCCAGCATTTT | CASSHRDRTNQPQHF
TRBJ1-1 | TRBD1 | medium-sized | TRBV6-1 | TGTGCCAGCAATAGACAGGGGGCGGATGAAGCTTTCTTT | CASNRQGADEAFF
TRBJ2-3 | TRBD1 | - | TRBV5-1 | TGCGCCGTTGGACAGGGAGGTTCAGATACGCAGTATTTT | CAVGQGGSDTQYF
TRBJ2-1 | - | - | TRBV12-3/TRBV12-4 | TGTGCCAGCAGTTTAGGCCCATGGCCCAGGAAAAGGTTCTTC | CASSLGPWPRKRFF
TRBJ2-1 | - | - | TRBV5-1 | TGCGCCAGCAGCTTCCGGGGGCCCTACAATGAGCAGTTCTTC | CASSFRGPYNEQFF
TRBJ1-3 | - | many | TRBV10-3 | TGTGCCAGCGGGACGGTAACTGGAAACACCATATATTTT | CASGTVTGNTIYF
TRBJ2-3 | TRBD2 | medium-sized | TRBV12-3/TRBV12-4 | TGTGCCAGCAGAGATACTAGCGGAAACACAGATACGCAGTATTTT | CASRDTSGNTDTQYF
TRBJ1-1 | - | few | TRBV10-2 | TGCGCCACGAACGACGTTCTGGGGGACACTGAAGCTTTCTTT | CATNDVLGDTEAFF
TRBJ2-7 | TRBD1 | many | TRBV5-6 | TGTGCCAGCAGCTTGCGTAGGACAGGGGGCCACGAGCAGTACTTC | CASSLRRTGGHEQYF
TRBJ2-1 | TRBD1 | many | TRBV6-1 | TGTGCCAGCAGTGACGGACAGGGAAGGAATGAGCAGTTCTTC | CASSDGQGRNEQFF
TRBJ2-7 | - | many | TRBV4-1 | TGCGCCAGCAGCCAAGGGACCAGATACGAGCAGTACTTC | CASSQGTRYEQYF
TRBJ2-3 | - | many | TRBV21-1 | TGTGCCAGCAGCACCCGCCGGGGAGGACATCTCCACACAGATACGCAGTATTTT | CASSTRRGGHLHTDTQYF
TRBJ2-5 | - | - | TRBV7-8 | TGTGCCCGCATCTCCTTTTGGACTGGGGGAGGAGAGACCCAGTACTTC | CARISFWTGGGETQYF
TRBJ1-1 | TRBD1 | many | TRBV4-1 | TGCGCCAGCAGCCAAGCTAGAAGGGGGCTGGTAGCTTTCTTT | CASSQARRGLVAFF
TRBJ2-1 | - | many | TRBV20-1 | TGCAGTGCTAGAAGCCCCAACAATGAGCAGTTCTTC | CSARSPNNEQFF
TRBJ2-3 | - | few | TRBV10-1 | TGCGCCAGCAGTGATTCAACTAGTGGGGGGAGCACAGATACGCAGTATTTT | CASSDSTSGGSTDTQYF
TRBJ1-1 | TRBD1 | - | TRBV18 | TGTGCCAGCTCGGGACAGGGGGCGGTTGGAACTGAAGCTTTCTTT | CASSGQGAVGTEAFF
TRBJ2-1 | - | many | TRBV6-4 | TGTGCCAGCAGTGCCGGGACGGAGCAGTTCTTC | CASSAGTEQFF
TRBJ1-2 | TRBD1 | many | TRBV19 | TGTGCCAGTAGTTGGGGACAGGGAATAAGAGCATCCTATGGCTACACCTTC | CASSWGQGIRASYGYTF
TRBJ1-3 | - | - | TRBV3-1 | TGTGCCAGCAGCCAAGATCGGCAACGCACCATATATTTT | CASSQDRQRTIYF
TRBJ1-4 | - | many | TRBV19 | TGTGCCAGTCAGCTAGCAACTAATGAAAAACTGTTTTTT | CASQLATNEKLFF
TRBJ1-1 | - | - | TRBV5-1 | TGCGCCAGCAGCTTGGTGTGGGGGAACACTGAAGCTTTCTTT | CASSLVWGNTEAFF
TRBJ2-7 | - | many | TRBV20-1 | TGCAGTGCTACAGGGAACTACGAGCAGTACTTC | CSATGNYEQYF
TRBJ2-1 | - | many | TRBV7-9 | TGTGCCAGCAGCTTAACAACAGGGACCCATGAGCAGTTCTTC | CASSLTTGTHEQFF
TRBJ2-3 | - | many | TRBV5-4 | TGCGCCAGCAGCTCTACAGCAGATACGCAGTATTTT | CASSSTADTQYF
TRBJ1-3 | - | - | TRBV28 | TGTGCCAGCTGTCGGAGAGGGGCCGCTGGAAACACCATATATTTT | CASCRRGAAGNTIYF